This T cell receptor (beta chain) was recorded in a study of cytomegalovirus exposure and HLA in healthy donors. The study's findings and limits: TCR beta chains numbering more than 150 were designated cytomegalovirus-associated. Rare TCR sequences predominated, though certain public TCRs were found in many donors.

Researchers ran the PCR with 60 Vbeta and 13 Jbeta primers. The method was immunoSEQ multiplex PCR; TCRdb's version includes in-frame clones alone and lacks a portion of them. This sample has a few hundred thousand clones, with 75% to 85% found just once. Trimming took off 7 bases at V and 7 bases at J, with 22 bases between the two ends. Germline lookup yields CDR1 SNHLY and CDR2 FYNNEI. The CDR3 is 16 residues long. Details on this clone: Its antigen is as yet unknown.

This clonotype was obtained from a girl aged 2 to 9 in good health and CMV-seronegative. The material sequenced was PBMCs. This rearrangement joins TRBV2 to TRBJ2-2; D unresolved. CDR3 protein: CASTREARASGGELFF. CDR3 coding DNA: TGTGCCAGCACCCGAGAGGCGAGAGCTTCCGGCGGGGAGCTGTTTTTT. Based on the CDR3 plus reference TRBV2 and TRBJ2-2, the full variable domain is EPEVTQTPSHQVTQMGQEVILRCVPISNHLYFYWYRQILGQKVEFLVSFYNNEISEKSEIFDDQFSVERPDGSNFTLKIRSTKLEDSAMYFCASTREARASGGELFFGEGSRLTVL.